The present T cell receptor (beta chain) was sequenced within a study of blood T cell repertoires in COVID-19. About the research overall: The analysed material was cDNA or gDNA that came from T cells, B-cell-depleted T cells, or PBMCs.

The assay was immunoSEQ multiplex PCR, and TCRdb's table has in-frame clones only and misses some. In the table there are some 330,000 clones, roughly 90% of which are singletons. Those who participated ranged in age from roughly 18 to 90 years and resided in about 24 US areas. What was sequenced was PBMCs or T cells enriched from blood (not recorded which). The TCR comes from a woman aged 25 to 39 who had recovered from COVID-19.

The CDR3 coding sequence is TGTGCCAGCAGTTTAGGCCAGGGAAACACCATATATTTT. Translated: CASSLGQGNTIYF. The chain recombines TRBV12-3 or TRBV12-4 with TRBJ1-3; no firm D call. V was clipped by 1 base and J by 4 bases, with 5 bases between them. The CDR3 covers 13 residues.